The T cell receptor beta chain under discussion was sequenced for a study of cytomegalovirus exposure and HLA in healthy donors. Study-wide points: Looking again later, the authors saw that most CMV-associated TCR beta chains seemed HLA-restricted.

The PCR contained 60 Vbeta and 13 Jbeta primers. Profiling relied on immunoSEQ multiplex PCR, and the TCRdb table lists in-frame clones only, not all of them. The sample has around 150,000 clones; roughly 80% are singletons. To note about this clone: Its antigen is as yet unknown. Other nucleotide sequences from this sample produce the same CDR3.

V shed 1 base and J shed 7 bases, with 17 bases lying between them. The CDR3 covers 17 residues. Germline CDR1 MGHRA, CDR2 YSYEKL. Sequencing input: PBMCs. The sequence was obtained from a human donor in good health. The rearrangement uses TRBV4-1 and TRBJ1-6; D is perhaps TRBD1 (6 bases). Here the CDR3 reads CASSQVLRQVGNSPLHF. CDR3 nucleotide sequence: TGCGCCAGCAGCCAAGTCCTTCGACAGGTTGGGAATTCACCCCTCCACTTT.